This T cell receptor (beta chain) was retrieved from a study of OX40 agonist ivuxolimab in advanced cancers. Trimming removed 4 bases from V and 2 bases from J; junction bases left unmatched: 6. CDR3 length: 15 residues. Germline CDR1 SGHRS, CDR2 YFSETQ. Using immunoSEQ multiplex PCR, the repertoire was profiled, and TCRdb retains in-frame clones only, with some absent. The data contain around 53,000 clones, over 80% of them singletons. This TCR was sampled from an adult with an advanced solid tumor such as melanoma, head and neck, liver or kidney cancer. This chain links TRBV5-1 with TRBJ2-7, with 10 bases identical to TRBD2. The specimen was CD4+ or CD8+ T cells sorted from blood, collected in a trial of the OX40 agonist ivuxolimab. For the CDR3, the DNA is TGCGCCAGCAGCCTGAGGACTAGCGGTACCTACGAGCAGTACTTC. This translates into CASSLRTSGTYEQYF.